Below are 20 T cell receptor beta chains sequenced from a single sample in a study of Graves' ophthalmopathy and Graves' hyperthyroidism. Investigators amplified TCR beta CDR3 regions from RNA transcripts. HTBI primers were used in a first-round RT-PCR, which preceded a second-round multiplex PCR. Via MiXCR, TCRdb re-called the multiplex PCR reads, giving one row per CDR3 protein. The sample yields approximately 160,000 distinct CDR3 sequences, 30% to 45% seen once. The sample comprised peripheral blood. These receptors originate from a man aged 25 to 40 with Graves' ophthalmopathy.

This clonotype was seen once. This chain joins TRBV30 and TRBJ1-1; D not certain. V was clipped by 3 bases and J by 1 base, with 9 bases between them. This CDR3 has 13 residues. Germline V gene data show CDR1 as GTSNPN and CDR2 as SVGIG (reference sequence). The CDR3 DNA follows: TGTGCCTGGAGGGTGGGGTGGAACACTGAAGCTTTCTTT. Translating it yields CAWRVGWNTEAFF. Combining the CDR3 with reference TRBV30 and TRBJ1-1 gives the whole variable domain SQTIHQWPATLVQPVGSPLSLECTVEGTSNPNLYWYRQAAGRGLQLLFYSVGIGQISSEVPQNLSASRPQDRQFILSSKKLLLSDSGFYLCAWRVGWNTEAFFGQGTRLTVV.

This clonotype was detected ten times or more. The CDR3, as DNA: TGCAGTGCTTCGGACAGGGGGCGATGGGACACTGAAGCTTTCTTT. Translated, it gives CSASDRGRWDTEAFF. The chain carries TRBV20-1 and TRBJ1-1; 11 positions agree with TRBD1. Germline CDR1 and CDR2: DFQATT and SNEGSKA (reference sequence). The CDR3 spans 15 residues. Losses at the gene ends were 5 bases for V and 3 bases for J; bases not matched to a gene: 8.

CDR3 protein: CASSQDPAGGYQPQHF. The DNA of the CDR3 is TGTGCCAGCAGCCAAGATCCGGCAGGAGGATATCAGCCCCAGCATTTT. The chain employs TRBV3-1 and TRBJ1-5; D call uncertain. Trimming cost V 0 bases and J 5 bases, with 14 bases left between them. CDR1 is LGHDT, CDR2 YNNKEL, per germline (reference sequence). This CDR3 is built from 16 residues.

The table lists this clonotype with many counts. This chain connects TRBV20-1 to TRBJ2-7, with D tentatively TRBD1 (6 bases). The CDR3 is 17 residues long. CDR1 and CDR2 (germline): DFQATT, SNEGSKA (reference sequence). Trimming stripped 0 bases from V and 3 bases from J, with 21 bases between. The chain's CDR3 is CSARDLSGHSLGYEQYF. DNA for the CDR3: TGCAGTGCTAGAGACCTATCGGGACACTCCCTGGGCTACGAGCAGTACTTC.

Many counts were recorded for this clonotype. The chain recombines TRBV4-3 with TRBJ1-6, with D hard to call. V dropped 0 bases and J dropped 7 bases, with 7 bases sitting between them. Germline assignment: CDR1 LGHNA and CDR2 YSLEER. The CDR3 is 14 amino acids. The CDR3 DNA reads as TGCGCCAGCAGCCAAGATCCGGGGAATTCACCCCTCCACTTT. Its protein product is CASSQDPGNSPLHF.

This clonotype has at least ten counts. The chain joins TRBV27 to TRBJ1-5; D gene ambiguous. V lost 7 bases, J lost 3 bases, and 10 bases lay in between. Germline values: CDR1 MNHEY, CDR2 SMNVEV (reference sequence). The CDR3 length is 13 residues. The CDR3 region is CASTWSVNQPQHF. Written as DNA, the CDR3 is TGTGCCAGCACCTGGAGTGTCAATCAGCCCCAGCATTTT.

The rearrangement links TRBV27 to TRBJ2-7, with D possibly being TRBD1 or TRBD2 (5 bases each). CDR3 length equals 17 residues. The V and J ends lost 3 bases and 0 bases respectively, with 18 bases between them. Per the germline V gene, CDR1 is MNHEY and CDR2 is SMNVEV (reference sequence). CDR3 region: CASSFSPRTGTSYEQYF. The CDR3 nucleotides are TGTGCCAGCAGTTTTTCCCCACGAACTGGGACCTCCTACGAGCAGTACTTC.

This clonotype was seen repeatedly, ten times or more. The J gene is TRBJ2-2, the V gene TRBV20-1, with 8 nucleotides matching TRBD1. The CDR3 sequence is 14 residues long. With 5 bases clipped from V and 6 bases from J, the junction kept 8 bases outside the gene matches. In germline, CDR1 is DFQATT, CDR2 SNEGSKA (reference sequence). The CDR3 loop reads CSAPDDRGAGELFF. Here the CDR3 DNA reads TGCAGTGCTCCTGACGACAGGGGAGCCGGGGAGCTGTTTTTT.

The J gene is TRBJ2-2, the V gene TRBV29-1, with D perhaps matching TRBD2 (6 bases). This CDR3 has 14 residues. V was shortened by 5 bases and J by 5 bases, with 15 bases between the two germline ends. The V gene's germline CDR1 is SQVTM and CDR2 ANQGSEA. The CDR3 DNA reads TGCAGCGTTACTCGGCTAGCGTCGACCGGGGAGCTGTTTTTT. Protein: CSVTRLASTGELFF.

At least ten counts were recorded for this clonotype. The chain joins TRBV7-2 to TRBJ2-5, with D perhaps matching TRBD2 (6 bases). This CDR3 contains 15 residues. Trimming removed 1 base at V and 1 base at J, with 10 bases between. Per germline, CDR1 SGHTA and CDR2 FQGNSA. CDR3 amino acids: CASSLGGDSQETQYF. Written as DNA, the CDR3 is TGTGCCAGCAGCTTAGGCGGGGATTCCCAAGAGACCCAGTACTTC.

The chain uses TRBV6-1 and TRBJ2-3, with a tentative D call TRBD2 (5 bases). CDR1 and CDR2 from the germline V gene are MNHNS and SASEGT. Deletions cut 3 bases from V and 6 bases from J, with 16 bases between. The CDR3 totals 15 residues. CDR3 sequence: CASSERESTWDTQYF. The CDR3, as DNA: TGTGCCAGCAGTGAGAGGGAATCAACTTGGGATACGCAGTATTTT.

This clonotype appeared many times. The chain is built from TRBV6-2 or TRBV6-3 and TRBJ2-5; D is ambiguous. V was cut by 7 bases and J by 4 bases, with 10 bases left in between. The CDR3 sequence is 12 residues long. Germline V gene data show CDR1 as MNHEY and CDR2 as SVGEGT. The CDR3 DNA is TGTGCCAGCACCGGTAGTCGAGAGACCCAGTACTTC. Encoded protein: CASTGSRETQYF.

This clonotype was found many times. The V call is TRBV28, the J call TRBJ1-1; D remains unclear. CDR3 length: 12 residues. Germline V gene data show CDR1 as MDHEN and CDR2 as SYDVKM. V lost 6 bases and J lost 2, with 7 bases in between. The CDR3 spells CASRRSNTEAFF. In nucleotides, the CDR3 is TGTGCCAGCAGACGCTCTAACACTGAAGCTTTCTTT.

This clonotype was recorded at least ten times. The V and J genes are TRBV6-1 and TRBJ2-7; 8 bases are a match to TRBD1. V shed 6 bases, J shed 6 bases, and the junction held 10 bases outside the gene matches. The germline CDR1 and CDR2 sequences are MNHNS and SASEGT. CDR3 length: 14 amino acids. CDR3 DNA: TGTGCCAGCAGCGACGGGACAGGACTGTTCGAGCAGTACTTC. Its translation: CASSDGTGLFEQYF.

The genes are TRBV27 and TRBJ1-1, with no clear D. Germline V gene data show CDR1 as MNHEY and CDR2 as SMNVEV (reference sequence). Trimming removed 5 bases at V and 4 bases at J, with 11 bases between. This CDR3 has 13 residues. CDR3 nucleotide sequence: TGTGCCAGCAGTCGCCTAGGGAGCACTGAAGCTTTCTTT. Its translation: CASSRLGSTEAFF.

There are many counts of this clonotype. The chain recombines TRBV3-1 with TRBJ2-7; TRBD2 aligns across 12 bases. V shed 3 bases, J shed 5 bases, and the junction held 5 bases outside the gene matches. There are 15 residues in the CDR3. Germline CDR1 and CDR2: LGHDT and YNNKEL (reference sequence). The CDR3 protein is CASSQTSGSWNEQYF. CDR3 bases: TGTGCCAGCAGCCAGACTAGCGGGAGTTGGAACGAGCAGTACTTC.

Written as DNA, the CDR3 is TGTGCCAGCAGTTCACAGGTTAGCAATCAGCCCCAGCATTTT. Protein sequence: CASSSQVSNQPQHF. The chain combines TRBV2 with TRBJ1-5; possibly TRBD1 for D (5 bases). V gave up 5 bases and J gave up 0 bases, with 8 bases separating them. The CDR3 has 14 residues. The germline V gene encodes CDR1 SNHLY and CDR2 FYNNEI. Full variable domain (rest looked up from reference TRBV2 and TRBJ1-5): EPEVTQTPSHQVTQMGQEVILRCVPISNHLYFYWYRQILGQKVEFLVSFYNNEISEKSEIFDDQFSVERPDGSNFTLKIRSTKLEDSAMYFCASSSQVSNQPQHFGDGTRLSIL.

There are many counts of this clonotype. The V call is TRBV18, the J call TRBJ1-6; D possibly corresponds to TRBD1 (6 bases). V was pared by 2 bases and J by 9 bases, with 14 bases between. This CDR3 has 15 amino acids. Germline V gene lookup returns CDR1 KGHSH and CDR2 LQKENI. CDR3 DNA: TGTGCCAGCTCACCAGCGGCCAGGGGAGGTTCACCCCTCCACTTT. Its translation: CASSPAARGGSPLHF.

The chain has TRBV6-2 or TRBV6-3 and TRBJ1-1; D is ambiguous. CDR1 is MNHEY, CDR2 SVGEGT, per germline. Between the trimmed V and J ends, which lost 5 bases and 7 bases, there was a span of 11 bases. CDR3 length: 12 amino acids. The chain's CDR3 is CASSLRVNEAFF. In nucleotides, the CDR3 is TGTGCCAGCAGTCTACGGGTTAATGAAGCTTTCTTT.

This clonotype was detected ten times or more. The chain has TRBV12-3 or TRBV12-4 and TRBJ2-2; 12 bases are a match to TRBD2. This CDR3 region has 17 residues. V lost 5 bases to trimming and J lost 5 bases; unmatched junction nucleotides: 9. The CDR3 spells CASSRLAGARMTGELFF. The CDR3 region has the DNA TGTGCCAGCAGTCGACTAGCGGGAGCGAGAATGACCGGGGAGCTGTTTTTT.